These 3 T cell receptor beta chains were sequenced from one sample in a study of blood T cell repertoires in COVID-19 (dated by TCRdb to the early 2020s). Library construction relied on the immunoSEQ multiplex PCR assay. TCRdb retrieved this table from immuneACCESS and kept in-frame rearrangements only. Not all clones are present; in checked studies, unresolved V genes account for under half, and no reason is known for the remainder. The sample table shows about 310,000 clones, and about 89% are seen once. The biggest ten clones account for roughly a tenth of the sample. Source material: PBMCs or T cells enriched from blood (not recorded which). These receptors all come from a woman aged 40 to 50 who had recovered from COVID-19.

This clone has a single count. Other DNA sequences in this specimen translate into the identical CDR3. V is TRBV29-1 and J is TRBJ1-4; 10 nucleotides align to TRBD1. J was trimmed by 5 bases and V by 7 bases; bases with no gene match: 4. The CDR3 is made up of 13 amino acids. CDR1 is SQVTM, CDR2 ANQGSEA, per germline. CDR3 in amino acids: CSAAGQGNEKLFF. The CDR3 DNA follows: TGCAGCGCCGCGGGACAGGGGAATGAAAAACTGTTTTTT.

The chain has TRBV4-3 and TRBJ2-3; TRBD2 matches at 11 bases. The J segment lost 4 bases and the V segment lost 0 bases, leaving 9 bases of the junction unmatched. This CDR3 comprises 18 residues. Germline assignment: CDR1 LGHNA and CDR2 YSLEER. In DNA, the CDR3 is TGCGCCAGCAGCCAAGATGGGCCAGGACTAGCGGGCCCAGATACGCAGTATTTT. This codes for CASSQDGPGLAGPDTQYF.

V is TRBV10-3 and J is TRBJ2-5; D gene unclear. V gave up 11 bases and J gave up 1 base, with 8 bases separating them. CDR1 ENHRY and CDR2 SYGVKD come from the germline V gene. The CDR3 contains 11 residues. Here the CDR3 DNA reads TGTGCCGCGAGGAGCCAAGAGACCCAGTACTTC. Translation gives CAARSQETQYF.